Below are 23 T cell receptor beta chains sequenced from a single sample in a study of blood T cell repertoires in COVID-19. Only in-frame clones appear in the TCRdb table, and some are missing; sequencing was by immunoSEQ multiplex PCR. This sample has about 200,000 clones, with around 89% found just once. Sequenced input: PBMCs or T cells enriched from blood (not recorded which). The receptors derive from a man aged 30-40 years who had recovered from COVID-19.

The chain employs TRBV4-3 and TRBJ2-7, with D possibly matching TRBD2 (5 bases). CDR1 LGHNA and CDR2 YSLEER come from the germline V gene. There are 13 residues in the CDR3. The ends were cut back, 4 bases at V and 0 bases at J, with 7 bases in the middle. CDR3 nucleotide sequence: TGCGCCAGCAGCCCCGGGAACTCCTACGAGCAGTACTTC. Translation gives CASSPGNSYEQYF.

This clone was seen ten or more times. V is TRBV5-1 and J is TRBJ2-7; 7 nucleotides agree with TRBD2. Germline lookup yields CDR1 SGHRS and CDR2 YFSETQ. The CDR3 runs to 14 residues. V dropped 6 bases and J dropped 0; count of bases not matched to a gene: 6. The CDR3 loop is CASKGGSLSYEQYF. Written as DNA, the CDR3 is TGCGCCAGCAAGGGCGGGAGCCTCTCCTACGAGCAGTACTTC.

This chain uses TRBV10-3 with TRBJ2-1; D remains unclear. V was pared by 3 bases and J by 7 bases, with 10 bases between. The CDR3 runs to 13 residues. Germline CDR1 is ENHRY and CDR2 is SYGVKD. As DNA, the CDR3 is TGTGCCATCAGTGATCTCGTTCAGAATGAGCAGTTCTTC. Its protein is CAISDLVQNEQFF.

The chain carries TRBV7-8 and TRBJ1-1; 11 bases are shared with TRBD1. The V segment lost 5 bases and the J segment 2 bases; nucleotides outside the gene matches: 4. Germline V CDR1 and CDR2: SGHVS, FQNEAQ. This CDR3 has 15 residues. CDR3: CASSRGQGANTEAFF. CDR3 sequence (DNA): TGTGCCAGCAGCCGAGGACAGGGGGCCAACACTGAAGCTTTCTTT.

The chain couples TRBV7-8 to TRBJ2-5, with D unresolved. CDR1 SGHVS and CDR2 FQNEAQ come from the germline V gene. The CDR3 runs 14 residues. The ends were cut back, 5 bases at V and 5 bases at J, with 15 bases in the middle. The CDR3 reads CASSLSLYVETQYF. CDR3 coding DNA: TGTGCCAGCAGCCTTAGTTTATACGTGGAGACCCAGTACTTC.

This chain joins TRBV11-3 and TRBJ1-1; 7 bases agree with TRBD1. The CDR3 runs 14 residues. V trimming: 5 bases; J trimming: 1 base; junction bases outside the gene matches: 4. Germline V gene sequence: CDR1 SGHNT, CDR2 YENEEA. The CDR3 sequence is CASSPGQKNTEAFF. CDR3 bases: TGTGCCAGCAGCCCGGGACAGAAGAACACTGAAGCTTTCTTT.

The V call is TRBV29-1, the J call TRBJ1-2, with TRBD1 matching 9 bases. The CDR3 has 14 amino acids. V trimming: 0 bases; J trimming: 6 bases; junction bases outside the gene matches: 5. The germline gives CDR1 SQVTM, CDR2 ANQGSEA. The CDR3, as DNA: TGCAGCGTTGAAGAACGACAGGGGGGCCATGGCTACACCTTC. The encoded protein is CSVEERQGGHGYTF.

The rearrangement joins TRBV29-1 to TRBJ1-2, with 8 bases aligning to TRBD1. Germline CDR1 reads SQVTM; CDR2 reads ANQGSEA. The CDR3 contains 15 residues. V dropped 7 bases and J dropped 2; count of bases not matched to a gene: 12. The CDR3 bases are TGCAGCGGAACACCACCGGGACAGGAGAACTATGGCTACACCTTC. Its translation is CSGTPPGQENYGYTF.

The chain recombines TRBV23-1 with TRBJ1-4; tentative D call: TRBD1 (5 bases). TRBV23-1 is annotated as an ORF whose role is uncertain. The V gene lost 4 bases and the J gene lost 0 bases, with 15 bases spanning the gap. CDR3 length: 17 residues. This CDR3 reads CASSPIRGDPTNEKLFF. In DNA form, the CDR3 reads TGCGCCAGCAGTCCCATCCGGGGGGACCCAACTAATGAAAAACTGTTTTTT.

The V and J genes are TRBV9 and TRBJ2-3, with TRBD2 as a possible D gene (6 bases). V was pared by 2 bases and J by 6 bases, with 19 bases between. CDR1 and CDR2 from the germline V gene are SGDLS and YYNGEE. The CDR3 loop spans 16 amino acids. The CDR3 region is CASSVAWGSGDDTQYF. CDR3 nucleotides: TGTGCCAGCAGCGTCGCCTGGGGATCGGGAGATGATACGCAGTATTTT. The whole variable domain, remainder taken from reference TRBV9 and TRBJ2-3, is DSGVTQTPKHLITATGQRVTLRCSPRSGDLSVYWYQQSLDQGLQFLIQYYNGEERAKGNILERFSAQQFPDLHSELNLSSLELGDSALYFCASSVAWGSGDDTQYFGPGTRLTVL.

The CDR3 sequence: CASLTGGTDTQYF. DNA of the CDR3: TGTGCCAGCTTGACCGGGGGCACAGATACGCAGTATTTT. V gene TRBV2 combines with J gene TRBJ2-3; D perhaps matches TRBD2 (5 bases). Germline CDR1 is SNHLY and CDR2 is FYNNEI. The CDR3 runs 13 residues. Trimming cost V 8 bases and J 1 base, with 10 bases left between them.

The chain employs TRBV3-1 (or the pseudogene TRBV3-2) and TRBJ2-7; 8 positions agree with TRBD1. The CDR3 is 16 residues long. Germline V gives CDR1 LGHDT, CDR2 YNNKEL (reference sequence). Losses at the gene ends were 0 bases for V and 4 bases for J; bases not matched to a gene: 8. DNA for the CDR3: TGTGCCAGCAGCCAAGATACGCGGACAGGGCAGTACGAGCAGTACTTC. This encodes CASSQDTRTGQYEQYF.

The genes are TRBV13 and TRBJ2-7, with 13 bases lining up with TRBD2. J lost 4 bases, V lost 4 bases, and 4 bases had no gene match. The CDR3 length is 15 residues. The germline V gene encodes CDR1 PRHDT and CDR2 FYEKMQ (reference sequence). The CDR3 reads CASSSGLAGDYEQYF. CDR3 nucleotides: TGTGCCAGCAGCTCCGGACTAGCGGGGGATTACGAGCAGTACTTC.

The gene calls are TRBV2 and TRBJ2-7; 8 bases fit TRBD2. This CDR3 is 16 amino acids long. V lost 8 bases and J lost 7; bases outside the gene matches: 19. CDR1 and CDR2 from the germline V gene are SNHLY and FYNNEI. DNA for the CDR3: TGTGCCAGCCTCGTCGACGGGAGGGCGGTCCTACGAGAGCAGTACTTC. It is translated as CASLVDGRAVLREQYF.

V usage is TRBV18 and J usage is TRBJ1-1, with TRBD1 as a possible D gene (6 bases). CDR1 KGHSH and CDR2 LQKENI come from the germline V gene. The CDR3 is made up of 14 amino acids. Trimming took off 2 bases at V and 1 base at J, with 8 bases between the two ends. In nucleotides, the CDR3 is TGTGCCAGCTCACCAACAGGGAAGAACACTGAAGCTTTCTTT. This codes for CASSPTGKNTEAFF.

The chain couples TRBV6-2 or TRBV6-3 to TRBJ2-5; D is ambiguous. CDR1 and CDR2 from the germline V gene are MNHEY and SVGEGT. This CDR3 has 11 residues. Trimming took 5 bases from V and 7 from J, leaving 8 bases between them. The DNA for the CDR3 is TGTGCCAGCAGTACGAGCACGACCCAGTACTTC. This sequence encodes CASSTSTTQYF.

This clone occurred once. J is TRBJ2-1 and V is TRBV9; TRBD1 agrees at 7 bases. The germline gives CDR1 SGDLS, CDR2 YYNGEE. V lost 2 bases to trimming and J lost 10 bases; unmatched junction nucleotides: 9. CDR3 length equals 14 residues. The CDR3 protein is CASSVASLQGEQFF. DNA of the CDR3: TGTGCCAGCAGCGTTGCTTCCTTACAGGGGGAGCAGTTCTTC.

This clone is a singleton in its sample. The V and J genes are TRBV6-1 and TRBJ2-7; 10 positions agree with TRBD1. J was trimmed by 1 base and V by 4 bases; bases with no gene match: 7. From germline, CDR1 is MNHNS and CDR2 SASEGT. The length of the CDR3 is 16 residues. The CDR3 loop is CASSVRGQGFSYEQYF. In DNA form, the CDR3 reads TGTGCCAGCAGTGTTCGGGGACAGGGGTTTTCCTACGAGCAGTACTTC.

Regarding this clone: In the same sample, other DNA sequences code for this CDR3. The V and J genes are TRBV12-3 or TRBV12-4 and TRBJ1-5; TRBD1 matches at 8 bases. The J segment lost 6 bases and the V segment lost 5 bases, leaving 3 bases of the junction unmatched. This CDR3 comprises 13 residues. The CDR3 protein is CASSLTGAQPQHF. The CDR3, as DNA: TGTGCCAGCAGTCTGACAGGGGCTCAGCCCCAGCATTTT.

The CDR3 protein is CSASSGYEQYF. The CDR3 DNA is TGCAGTGCTAGTAGCGGATACGAGCAGTACTTC. The rearrangement joins TRBV20-1 to TRBJ2-7; perhaps TRBD2 as D (6 bases). The CDR3 is 11 amino acids. CDR1 is DFQATT, CDR2 SNEGSKA, per germline (reference sequence). The germline V and J ends were trimmed by 3 bases and 4 bases, with 7 bases remaining between them.

The V and J genes are TRBV20-1 and TRBJ1-1; 9 positions agree with TRBD1. J gave up 7 bases and V 3 bases, and 6 bases lay outside the gene matches. Germline-derived CDR1 and CDR2 are DFQATT and SNEGSKA (reference sequence). The CDR3 loop spans 13 amino acids. DNA for the CDR3: TGCAGTGCTAGTTGGGACAGGGTGGATGAAGCTTTCTTT. Protein sequence: CSASWDRVDEAFF.

V gene TRBV24-1 combines with J gene TRBJ1-5; the D is unclear. CDR1 is KGHDR, CDR2 SFDVKD, per germline. The CDR3 contains 12 residues. The V gene lost 4 bases and the J gene lost 4 bases, with 4 bases spanning the gap. The CDR3 loop is CATSDSNQPQHF. CDR3 DNA: TGTGCCACCAGTGACTCGAATCAGCCCCAGCATTTT.

The genes are TRBV7-9 and TRBJ2-5, with 8 bases matching TRBD1. The length of the CDR3 is 15 residues. V was pared by 4 bases and J by 3 bases, with 7 bases of the junction left unmatched. Germline CDR1 and CDR2: SEHNR and FQNEAQ (reference sequence). CDR3 in DNA: TGTGCCAGCAGCTCCGGGGACAGGCTAGAAGAGACCCAGTACTTC. Residues: CASSSGDRLEETQYF.